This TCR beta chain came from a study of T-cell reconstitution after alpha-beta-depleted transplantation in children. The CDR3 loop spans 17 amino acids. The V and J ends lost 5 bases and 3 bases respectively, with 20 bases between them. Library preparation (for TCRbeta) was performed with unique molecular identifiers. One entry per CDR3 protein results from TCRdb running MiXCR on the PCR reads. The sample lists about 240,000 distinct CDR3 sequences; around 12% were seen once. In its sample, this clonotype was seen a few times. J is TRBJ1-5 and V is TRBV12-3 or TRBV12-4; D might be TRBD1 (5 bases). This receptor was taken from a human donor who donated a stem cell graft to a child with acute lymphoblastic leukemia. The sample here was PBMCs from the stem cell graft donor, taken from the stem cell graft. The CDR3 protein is CASSGGGRQKYNQPQHF. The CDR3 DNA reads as TGTGCCAGCAGTGGGGGGGGTCGGCAGAAGTACAATCAGCCCCAGCATTTT.